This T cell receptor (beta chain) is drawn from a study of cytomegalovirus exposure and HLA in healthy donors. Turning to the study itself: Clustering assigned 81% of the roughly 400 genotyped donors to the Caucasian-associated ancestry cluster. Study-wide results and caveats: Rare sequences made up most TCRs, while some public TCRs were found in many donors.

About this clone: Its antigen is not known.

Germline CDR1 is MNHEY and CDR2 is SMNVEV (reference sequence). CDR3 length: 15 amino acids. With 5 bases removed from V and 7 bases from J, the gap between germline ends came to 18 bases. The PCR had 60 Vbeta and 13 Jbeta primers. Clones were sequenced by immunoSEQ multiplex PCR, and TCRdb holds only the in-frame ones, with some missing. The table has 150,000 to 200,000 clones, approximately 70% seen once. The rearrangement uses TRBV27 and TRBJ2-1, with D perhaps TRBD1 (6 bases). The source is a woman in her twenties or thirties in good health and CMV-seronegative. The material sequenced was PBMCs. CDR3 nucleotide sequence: TGTGCCAGCAGTATACAGGGTGGGACCAGAAATGAGCAGTTCTTC. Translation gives CASSIQGGTRNEQFF.